This entry lists 25 T cell receptor beta chains sequenced from one sample in a study of cytomegalovirus exposure and HLA in healthy donors. The primer mix had 60 Vbeta and 13 Jbeta primers. Clones were sequenced by immunoSEQ multiplex PCR, and TCRdb holds only the in-frame ones, with some missing. The repertoire holds over 100,000 clones, roughly 82% seen once, with around 9.9% in the top ten. Sequenced: PBMCs. Receptor source: a man aged 35 to 55 in good health and CMV-seropositive.

The genes are TRBV6-5 and TRBJ2-1; 8 bases fit TRBD1. The germline V gene encodes CDR1 MNHEY and CDR2 SVGAGI. The CDR3 contains 14 residues. Unmatched junction bases numbered 5, after V lost 6 bases and J lost 4 bases. CDR3: CASSAGTGYNEQFF. The CDR3 coding sequence is TGTGCCAGCAGCGCCGGGACAGGATACAATGAGCAGTTCTTC.

The V gene is TRBV4-3, the J gene TRBJ1-2; D is possibly TRBD1 (5 bases). V lost 2 bases and J lost 1, with 11 bases in between. The CDR3 length is 15 residues. CDR1 is LGHNA and CDR2 is YSLEER in the germline V gene. This CDR3 is CASSQFDSLNYGYTF. The DNA for the CDR3 is TGCGCCAGCAGCCAATTTGACAGCCTTAACTATGGCTACACCTTC.

V gene TRBV6-5 combines with J gene TRBJ2-3, with 10 nucleotides matching TRBD1. The V and J ends lost 5 bases and 3 bases, in that order; junction bases with no gene match: 5. The CDR3 sequence is 15 residues long. Germline CDR1 reads MNHEY; CDR2 reads SVGAGI. CDR3 bases: TGTGCCAGCAGTGGACAGGGGGAGACGACAGATACGCAGTATTTT. Its protein product is CASSGQGETTDTQYF.

This chain connects TRBV7-3 to TRBJ1-1; no clear D. V shed 2 bases and J shed 9 bases, with 16 bases lying between them. CDR1 is SGHTA and CDR2 is FQGTGA in the germline V gene. This CDR3 region has 14 residues. The CDR3 is CASSLRRTESQAFF. CDR3 coding DNA: TGTGCCAGCAGCTTACGTAGAACAGAAAGTCAAGCTTTCTTT. Drawing the rest from reference TRBV7-3 and TRBJ1-1, the complete variable domain is GAGVSQTPSNKVTEKGKYVELRCDPISGHTALYWYRQSLGQGPEFLIYFQGTGAADDSGLPNDRFFAVRPEGSVSTLKIQRTERGDSAVYLCASSLRRTESQAFFGQGTRLTVV.

This rearrangement joins TRBV4-3 to TRBJ2-2, with 10 bases aligning to TRBD1. This CDR3 spans 18 amino acids. V shed 0 bases, J shed 4 bases, and the junction held 8 bases outside the gene matches. The germline gives CDR1 LGHNA, CDR2 YSLEER. The CDR3 coding sequence is TGCGCCAGCAGCCAAGATCCTTCCGGGACAGGGGTCACCGGGGAGCTGTTTTTT. Its translation: CASSQDPSGTGVTGELFF.

This clone was counted between two and nine times. The junction differs from germline at one of its ends, possibly a read error. The chain combines TRBV7-7 with TRBJ2-1; D is perhaps TRBD2 (5 bases). This CDR3 spans 15 amino acids. Germline CDR1 SSHAT, CDR2 FNYEAQ (reference sequence). In DNA form, the CDR3 reads TGTGCTAGCAGCGTTGACCCCGGGGCCTACAATGAGCAGTTCTTC. It yields the protein CASSVDPGAYNEQFF.

The chain is built from TRBV11-2 and TRBJ1-1, with D uncertain. The germline gives CDR1 SGHAT, CDR2 FQNNGV. This CDR3 region has 11 residues. The V gene lost 3 bases and the J gene lost 4 bases, with 3 bases spanning the gap. The CDR3 protein is CASSFGTEAFF. In DNA, the CDR3 is TGTGCCAGCAGCTTCGGCACTGAAGCTTTCTTT.

The chain uses TRBV28 and TRBJ2-7; a possible D gene is TRBD1 (6 bases). Germline loops: CDR1 MDHEN, CDR2 SYDVKM. Deletions cut 3 bases from V and 0 bases from J, with 15 bases between. CDR3 length equals 16 residues. The CDR3 sequence is CASSLWGPGRSYEQYF. CDR3 nucleotides: TGTGCCAGCAGTTTGTGGGGGCCGGGACGCTCCTACGAGCAGTACTTC. Full variable domain (missing parts from reference TRBV28 and TRBJ2-7): DVKVTQSSRYLVKRTGEKVFLECVQDMDHENMFWYRQDPGLGLRLIYFSYDVKMKEKGDIPEGYSVSREKKERFSLILESASTNQTSMYLCASSLWGPGRSYEQYFGPGTRLTVT.

This clone was observed once. The chain uses TRBV7-2 and TRBJ1-5; possible D gene TRBD1, 6 bases. The germline gives CDR1 SGHTA, CDR2 FQGNSA. With 5 bases removed from V and 4 bases from J, the gap between germline ends came to 9 bases. The CDR3 loop spans 13 amino acids. The CDR3 loop is CASSPRGNQPQHF. DNA of the CDR3: TGTGCCAGCAGCCCGAGGGGGAATCAGCCCCAGCATTTT.

This clone was observed a handful of times. One end of the junction varies from germline; a read error may be responsible. The V call is TRBV6-1, the J call TRBJ1-1; 11 nucleotides match TRBD1. The CDR3 is 14 residues long. Looked up from germline, CDR1 is MNHNS and CDR2 is SASEGT. The CDR3 DNA sequence: TGTGCCAGCAGCGAAGGACAGGGGGCGGGAAAGGCTTTCTTT. This codes for CASSEGQGAGKAFF.

This clone was seen more than once but under ten times. This specimen includes other DNA sequences encoding the same CDR3. The chain employs TRBV5-4 and TRBJ2-2, with no clear D. Germline CDR1 and CDR2: SGHNT and YYREEE (reference sequence). The V end was cut by 0 bases, the J end by 6 bases, with 9 bases between. This CDR3 contains 14 residues. The chain's CDR3 is CASSLGVSAGELFF. CDR3 DNA sequence: TGTGCCAGCAGCTTGGGCGTATCCGCCGGGGAGCTGTTTTTT.

The chain has TRBV7-3 and TRBJ2-6; possibly TRBD2 for D (5 bases). Germline loops: CDR1 SGHTA, CDR2 FQGTGA. The length of the CDR3 is 19 residues. Trimming cost V 5 bases and J 0 bases, with 20 bases left between them. This chain's CDR3 is CASSPPGLGSLSGANVLTF. DNA of the CDR3: TGTGCCAGCAGCCCCCCTGGACTGGGTTCACTCTCTGGGGCCAACGTCCTGACTTTC.

The chain uses TRBV28 and TRBJ2-5; TRBD1 is a possible D gene (5 bases). The CDR3 contains 12 residues. Germline assignment: CDR1 MDHEN and CDR2 SYDVKM. Trimming pared 1 base from V and 5 bases from J, leaving 5 bases between. The CDR3 protein is CASSLSGETQYF. The CDR3 bases are TGTGCCAGCAGTTTATCAGGGGAGACCCAGTACTTC.

The chain couples TRBV11-2 to TRBJ2-7; 10 bases align to TRBD1. This CDR3 region has 16 residues. Germline CDR1 is SGHAT and CDR2 is FQNNGV. Trimming at V came to 4 bases and at J to 2 bases, leaving 8 bases not matched to a gene. This chain's CDR3 is CASSSTGTGEPYEQYF. CDR3 sequence (DNA): TGTGCCAGCAGCTCCACCGGGACAGGGGAACCCTACGAGCAGTACTTC.

The chain employs TRBV4-3 and TRBJ2-2; 11 nucleotides align to TRBD2. The CDR3 loop spans 16 amino acids. CDR1 and CDR2 from the germline V gene are LGHNA and YSLEER. The V gene end was trimmed by 4 bases and the J gene end by 7 bases; junction bases not matched to a gene: 8. CDR3 sequence: CASSRVAGGGGGELFF. As DNA, the CDR3 is TGCGCCAGCAGCCGAGTAGCGGGGGGGGGTGGCGGGGAGCTGTTTTTT.

The genes are TRBV11-1 and TRBJ2-5; TRBD2 might be the D (6 bases). This CDR3 is 14 amino acids long. Per germline, CDR1 SGHAT and CDR2 FQDESV (reference sequence). Between the trimmed V and J ends, which lost 3 bases and 4 bases, there was a span of 12 bases. The CDR3 loop is CASSFSGDGETQYF. The CDR3, as DNA: TGTGCCAGCAGCTTTTCGGGAGACGGAGAGACCCAGTACTTC. Looking up the rest from reference TRBV11-1 and TRBJ2-5 gives the full variable domain: EAEVAQSPRYKITEKSQAVAFWCDPISGHATLYWYRQILGQGPELLVQFQDESVVDDSQLPKDRFSAERLKGVDSTLKIQPAELGDSAMYLCASSFSGDGETQYFGPGTRLLVL.

In its sample, this clone was seen a few times. This chain uses TRBV11-2 with TRBJ2-3, with TRBD2 identical over 14 bases. This CDR3 has 18 residues. V shed 1 base, J shed 5 bases, and the junction held 8 bases outside the gene matches. Germline CDR1 and CDR2: SGHAT and FQNNGV. The CDR3 is CASSLGLAGGPEIDTQYF. The CDR3 nucleotides are TGTGCCAGCAGCTTAGGACTAGCGGGGGGGCCAGAGATAGATACGCAGTATTTT. Full variable domain (rest looked up from reference TRBV11-2 and TRBJ2-3): EAGVAQSPRYKIIEKRQSVAFWCNPISGHATLYWYQQILGQGPKLLIQFQNNGVVDDSQLPKDRFSAERLKGVDSTLKIQPAKLEDSAVYLCASSLGLAGGPEIDTQYFGPGTRLTVL.

The rearrangement links TRBV7-8 to TRBJ1-5; D might be TRBD1 (5 bases). The CDR3 consists of 15 residues. Trimming removed 0 bases from V and 8 bases from J, with 14 bases in between. CDR1 SGHVS and CDR2 FQNEAQ come from the germline V gene. The CDR3 protein is CASSLAQSSGEPQHF. The CDR3 region has the DNA TGTGCCAGCAGCTTAGCCCAGAGTTCGGGGGAGCCCCAGCATTTT.

This clone was recorded a few times. The CDR3 DNA follows: TGTGCCAGCAGCTCAGGAGGACGGGGGAACACTGAAGCTTTCTTT. Translating gives CASSSGGRGNTEAFF. This chain uses TRBV7-9 with TRBJ1-1; D is unclear. CDR3 length equals 15 residues. Looked up from germline, CDR1 is SEHNR and CDR2 is FQNEAQ (reference sequence). V lost 4 bases to trimming and J lost 1 base, with 13 bases between them.

V usage is TRBV7-9 and J usage is TRBJ2-7; tentative D call: TRBD1 (5 bases). This CDR3 spans 13 amino acids. Germline CDR1 is SEHNR and CDR2 is FQNEAQ (reference sequence). Between the trimmed V and J ends, which lost 1 base and 5 bases, there was a span of 9 bases. Written as DNA, the CDR3 is TGTGCCAGCAGCTTAGTGGCAGGGAACGAGCAGTACTTC. Translation gives CASSLVAGNEQYF.

CDR3 in amino acids: CAIEDRGSGYTF. CDR3 nucleotide sequence: TGTGCCATCGAAGACAGGGGGTCAGGCTACACCTTC. The rearrangement joins TRBV28 to TRBJ1-2; 9 bases match TRBD1. The ends lost 10 bases at V and 8 bases at J; junction bases unmatched: 8. The germline V gene has CDR1 MDHEN and CDR2 SYDVKM. This CDR3 has 12 amino acids.

This clone was detected only a few times. The chain has TRBV9 and TRBJ1-2; D not resolved. This CDR3 is 15 amino acids long. V shed 0 bases and J shed 4 bases, with 13 bases lying between them. From germline, CDR1 is SGDLS and CDR2 YYNGEE. The CDR3 bases are TGTGCCAGCAGCGTAGCCCAGACTTCCTCCTATGGCTACACCTTC. Translated, it gives CASSVAQTSSYGYTF.

This clone has just one count. The gene calls are TRBV6-1 and TRBJ1-5; D ambiguous. The V gene lost 2 bases and the J gene lost 11 bases, with 13 bases spanning the gap. Looked up from germline, CDR1 is MNHNS and CDR2 is SASEGT. The CDR3 loop spans 13 amino acids. The CDR3 loop is CASSEYLGAAQHF. The DNA for the CDR3 is TGTGCCAGCAGTGAATACTTAGGAGCGGCCCAGCATTTT.

This rearrangement joins TRBV29-1 to TRBJ2-7; perhaps TRBD1 as D (5 bases). Trimming left V 4 bases short and J 2 bases short, with 6 bases between. The germline gives CDR1 SQVTM, CDR2 ANQGSEA. The CDR3 has 11 amino acids. Here the CDR3 DNA reads TGCAGCGTTGGACAGACCTACGAGCAGTACTTC. Translation gives CSVGQTYEQYF.

The J gene is TRBJ2-7, the V gene TRBV5-6, with D unclear. The CDR3 runs to 17 residues. CDR1 and CDR2 (germline): SGHDT, YYEEEE. Trimming took 1 base from V and 4 from J, leaving 21 bases between them. The CDR3 here is CASSLPGVDSGTYEQYF. The CDR3, as DNA: TGTGCCAGCAGCTTGCCGGGTGTAGATTCTGGAACTTACGAGCAGTACTTC.